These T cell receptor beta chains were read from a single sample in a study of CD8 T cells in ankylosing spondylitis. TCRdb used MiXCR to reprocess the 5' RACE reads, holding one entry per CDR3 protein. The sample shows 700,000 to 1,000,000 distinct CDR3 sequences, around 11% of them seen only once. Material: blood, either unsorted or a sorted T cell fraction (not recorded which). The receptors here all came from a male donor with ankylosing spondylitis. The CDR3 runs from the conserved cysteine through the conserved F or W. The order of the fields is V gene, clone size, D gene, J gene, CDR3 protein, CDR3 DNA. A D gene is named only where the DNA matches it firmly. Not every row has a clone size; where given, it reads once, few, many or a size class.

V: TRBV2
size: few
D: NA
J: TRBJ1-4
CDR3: CASSVYSERLFF
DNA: TGTGCCAGCAGTGTGTACTCCGAACGACTGTTTTTT

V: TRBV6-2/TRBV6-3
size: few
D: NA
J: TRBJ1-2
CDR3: CASSYSPRDYGYTF
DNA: TGTGCCAGCAGTTACTCCCCCAGAGACTATGGCTACACCTTC

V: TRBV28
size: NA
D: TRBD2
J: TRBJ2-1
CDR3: CASSHLQTSGSNEQFF
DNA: TGTGCCAGCAGCCATCTCCAGACTAGCGGGAGCAATGAGCAGTTCTTC

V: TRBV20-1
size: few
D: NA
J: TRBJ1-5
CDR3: CSGGNQPQHF
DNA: TGCAGTGGAGGCAATCAGCCCCAGCATTTT

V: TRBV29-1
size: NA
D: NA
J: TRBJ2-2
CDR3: CSADEEGGELFF
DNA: TGCAGCGCTGACGAGGAAGGCGGGGAGCTGTTTTTT

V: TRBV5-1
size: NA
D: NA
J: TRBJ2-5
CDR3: CASSYGGLQETQYF
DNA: TGCGCCAGCAGCTATGGGGGCCTCCAAGAGACCCAGTACTTC

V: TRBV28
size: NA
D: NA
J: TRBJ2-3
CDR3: CASTTIYLGDTQYF
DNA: TGTGCCAGCACCACAATTTATCTAGGGGATACGCAGTATTTT

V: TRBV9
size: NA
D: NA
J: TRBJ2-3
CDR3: CASSMGVTTDTQYF
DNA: TGTGCCAGCAGCATGGGTGTCACAACGGATACGCAGTATTTT

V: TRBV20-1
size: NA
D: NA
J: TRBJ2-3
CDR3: CSAVRSSASTDTQYF
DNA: TGCAGTGCTGTAAGGTCTAGCGCCTCCACAGATACGCAGTATTTT

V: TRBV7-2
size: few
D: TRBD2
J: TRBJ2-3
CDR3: CASSLRLAGDVDTQYF
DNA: TGTGCCAGCAGCTTACGACTAGCGGGAGATGTCGATACGCAGTATTTT

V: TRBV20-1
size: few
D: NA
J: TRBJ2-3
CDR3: CSARMAGRADTQYF
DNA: TGCAGTGCTAGGATGGCAGGAAGAGCAGATACGCAGTATTTT

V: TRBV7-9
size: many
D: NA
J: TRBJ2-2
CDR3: CASSRSGRTNTGELFF
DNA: TGTGCCAGCAGCCGATCCGGCAGAACTAACACCGGGGAGCTGTTTTTT

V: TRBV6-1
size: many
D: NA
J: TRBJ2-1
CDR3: CASSPPSGGGDEQFF
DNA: TGTGCCAGCAGCCCCCCTAGCGGAGGGGGTGATGAGCAGTTCTTC

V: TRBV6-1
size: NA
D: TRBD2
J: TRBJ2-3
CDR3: CASSQRTSVRTDTQYF
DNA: TGTGCCAGCAGTCAACGAACTAGCGTTCGCACAGATACGCAGTATTTT

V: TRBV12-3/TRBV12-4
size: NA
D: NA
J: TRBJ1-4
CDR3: CASSPRGPNEKLFF
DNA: TGTGCCAGCAGCCCCAGGGGCCCTAATGAAAAACTGTTTTTT

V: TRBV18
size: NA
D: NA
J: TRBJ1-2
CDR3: CASSQQGEGNGYTF
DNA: TGTGCCAGCTCTCAACAGGGCGAGGGGAATGGCTACACCTTC

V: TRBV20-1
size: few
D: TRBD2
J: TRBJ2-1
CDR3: CSASRGRAGNEQFF
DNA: TGCAGTGCTAGTCGCGGGAGAGCGGGTAATGAGCAGTTCTTC

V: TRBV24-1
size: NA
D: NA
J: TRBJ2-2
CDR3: CATSGGANSNTGELFF
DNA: TGTGCCACCAGTGGGGGAGCGAATTCGAACACCGGGGAGCTGTTTTTT

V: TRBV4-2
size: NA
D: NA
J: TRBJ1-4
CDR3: CASSPDRNEKLFF
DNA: TGTGCCAGCAGCCCCGACCGTAATGAAAAACTGTTTTTT

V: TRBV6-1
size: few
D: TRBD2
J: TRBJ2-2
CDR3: CASTGGGNTGELFF
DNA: TGTGCCAGCACGGGAGGGGGTAACACCGGGGAGCTGTTTTTT

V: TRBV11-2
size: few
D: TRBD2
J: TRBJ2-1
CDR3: CASSLRLAVLRVSEQFF
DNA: TGTGCCAGCAGCTTAAGACTAGCGGTCCTCAGAGTCAGTGAGCAGTTCTTC

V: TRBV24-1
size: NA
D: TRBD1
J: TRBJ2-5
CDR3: CATSDLPGTGSMGETQYF
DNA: TGTGCCACCAGTGATTTGCCCGGGACAGGGTCAATGGGGGAGACCCAGTACTTC

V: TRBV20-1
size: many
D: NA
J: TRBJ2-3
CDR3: CSAEPRTDTQYF
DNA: TGCAGTGCAGAACCACGCACAGATACGCAGTATTTT